The sequence of this T cell receptor beta chain was determined in a study of radiation and T cells in renal cell carcinoma. Study details: Nephrectomy followed 15 Gy stereotactic body radiation by 4 weeks.

A few counts support this clone. The repertoire was sequenced with immunoSEQ multiplex PCR; TCRdb's copy has only in-frame clones and lacks some. In the table there are about 130,000 clones, 88% of which are singletons. Trimming pared 0 bases from V and 1 base from J, leaving 10 bases between. The germline V gene encodes CDR1 MGHRA and CDR2 YSYEKL. The CDR3 is 16 amino acids. Time point reported: blood 2 weeks post-SBRT. As for treatment: 15 Gy SBRT to primary tumor, nephrectomy 4 weeks later. After SBRT, blood was collected at 2 and 4 weeks, plus baseline. The receptor was derived from a woman in her sixties or seventies with renal cell carcinoma. The input for sequencing was blood, taken from a patient whose treatment included radiotherapy and nephrectomy. V is TRBV4-1 and J is TRBJ2-1; D not certain. CDR3 nucleotide sequence: TGCGCCAGCAGCCAAGATGGGTCTATTTCCTACAATGAGCAGTTCTTC. Translating gives CASSQDGSISYNEQFF.